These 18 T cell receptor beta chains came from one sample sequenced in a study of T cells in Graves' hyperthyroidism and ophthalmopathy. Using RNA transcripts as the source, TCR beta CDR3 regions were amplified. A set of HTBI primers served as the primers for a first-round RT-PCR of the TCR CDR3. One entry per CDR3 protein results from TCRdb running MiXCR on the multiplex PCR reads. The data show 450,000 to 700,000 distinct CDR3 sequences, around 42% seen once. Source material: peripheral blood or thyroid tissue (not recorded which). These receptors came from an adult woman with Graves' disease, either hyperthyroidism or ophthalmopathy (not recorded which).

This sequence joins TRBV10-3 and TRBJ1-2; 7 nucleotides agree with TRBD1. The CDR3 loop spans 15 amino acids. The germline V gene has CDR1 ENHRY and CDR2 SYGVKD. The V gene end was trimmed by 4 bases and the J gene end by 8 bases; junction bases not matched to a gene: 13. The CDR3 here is CAISASPWTGGGYTF. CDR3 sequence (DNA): TGTGCCATCAGTGCTAGTCCCTGGACAGGAGGCGGCTACACCTTC.

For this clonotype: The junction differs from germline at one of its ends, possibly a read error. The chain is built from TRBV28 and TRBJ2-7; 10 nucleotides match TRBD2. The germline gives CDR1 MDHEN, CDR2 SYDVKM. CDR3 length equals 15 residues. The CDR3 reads CASSWTSGTRYEQYF. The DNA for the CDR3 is TGTGCCAGCAGTTGGACTAGCGGCACGCGATACGAACAGTACTTC.

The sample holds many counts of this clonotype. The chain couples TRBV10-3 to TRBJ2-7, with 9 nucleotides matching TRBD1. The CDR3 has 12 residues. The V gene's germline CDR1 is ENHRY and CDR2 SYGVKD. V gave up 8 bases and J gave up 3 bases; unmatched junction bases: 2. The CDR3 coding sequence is TGTGCCATCCGACAGGGGGTCTACGAGCAGTACTTC. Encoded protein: CAIRQGVYEQYF.

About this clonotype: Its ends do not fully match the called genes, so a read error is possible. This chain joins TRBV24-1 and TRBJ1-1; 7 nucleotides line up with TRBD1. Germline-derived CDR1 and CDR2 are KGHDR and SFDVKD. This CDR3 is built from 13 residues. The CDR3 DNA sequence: TGTGCCACCCTGGACAGGTCGAACGCTGAAGCTTTCTTT. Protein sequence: CATLDRSNAEAFF.

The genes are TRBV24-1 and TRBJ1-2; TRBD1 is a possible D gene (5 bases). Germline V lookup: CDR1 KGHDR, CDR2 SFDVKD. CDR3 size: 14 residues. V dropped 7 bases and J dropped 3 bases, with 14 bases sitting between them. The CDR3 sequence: CATSRQGDHYGYTF. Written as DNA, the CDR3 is TGTGCCACCAGCAGGCAAGGGGATCACTATGGCTACACCTTC.

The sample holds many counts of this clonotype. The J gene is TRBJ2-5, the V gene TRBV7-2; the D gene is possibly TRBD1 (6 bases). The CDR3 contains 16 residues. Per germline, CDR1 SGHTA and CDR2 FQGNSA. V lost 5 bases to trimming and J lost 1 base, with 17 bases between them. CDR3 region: CASSRYIGQSQETQYF. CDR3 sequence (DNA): TGTGCCAGCAGCAGATATATTGGACAGAGCCAAGAGACCCAGTACTTC. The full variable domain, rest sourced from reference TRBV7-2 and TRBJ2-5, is GAGVSQSPSNKVTEKGKDVELRCDPISGHTALYWYRQSLGQGLEFLIYFQGNSAPDKSGLPSDRFSAERTGGSVSTLTIQRTQQEDSAVYLCASSRYIGQSQETQYFGPGTRLLVL.

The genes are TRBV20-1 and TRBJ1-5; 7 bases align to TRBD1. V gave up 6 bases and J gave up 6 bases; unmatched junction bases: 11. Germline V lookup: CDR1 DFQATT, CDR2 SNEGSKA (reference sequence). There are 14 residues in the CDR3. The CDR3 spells CSATVRQGSQPQHF. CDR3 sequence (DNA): TGCAGTGCCACCGTCCGACAGGGTTCTCAGCCCCAGCATTTT.

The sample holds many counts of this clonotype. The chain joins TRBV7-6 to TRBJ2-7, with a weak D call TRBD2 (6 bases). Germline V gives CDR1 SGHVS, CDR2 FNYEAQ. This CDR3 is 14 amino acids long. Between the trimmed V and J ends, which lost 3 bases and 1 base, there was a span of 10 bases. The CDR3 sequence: CASSFRRESYEQYF. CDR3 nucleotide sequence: TGTGCCAGCAGCTTTCGGCGGGAATCCTACGAGCAGTACTTC.

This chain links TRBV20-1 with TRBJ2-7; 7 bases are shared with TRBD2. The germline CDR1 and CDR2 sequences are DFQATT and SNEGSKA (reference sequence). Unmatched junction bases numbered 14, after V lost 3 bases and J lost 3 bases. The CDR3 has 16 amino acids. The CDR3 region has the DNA TGCAGTGCTAGTGCGGGGGAGGATAGGTATGGCTACGAGCAGTACTTC. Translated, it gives CSASAGEDRYGYEQYF.

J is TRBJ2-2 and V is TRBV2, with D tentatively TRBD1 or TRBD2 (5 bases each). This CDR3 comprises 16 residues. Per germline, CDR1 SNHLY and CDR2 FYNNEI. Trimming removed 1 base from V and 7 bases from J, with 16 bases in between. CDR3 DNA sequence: TGTGCCAGCAGTGAAGAGGGTTCGGGACCACTCGGGGAGCTGTTTTTT. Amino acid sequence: CASSEEGSGPLGELFF.

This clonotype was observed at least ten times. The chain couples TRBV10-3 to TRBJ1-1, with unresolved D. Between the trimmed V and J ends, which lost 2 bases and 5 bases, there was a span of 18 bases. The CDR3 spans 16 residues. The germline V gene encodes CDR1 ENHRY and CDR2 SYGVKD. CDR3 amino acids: CAISELGRGERTEAFF. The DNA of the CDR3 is TGTGCCATCAGTGAGCTCGGTCGAGGCGAGCGGACTGAAGCTTTCTTT.

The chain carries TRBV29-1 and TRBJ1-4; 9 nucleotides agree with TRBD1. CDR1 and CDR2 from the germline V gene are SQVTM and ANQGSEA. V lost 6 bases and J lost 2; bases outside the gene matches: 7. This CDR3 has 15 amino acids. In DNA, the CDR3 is TGCAGCGTGGTGGACAGGGGATCTACTAATGAAAAACTGTTTTTT. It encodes CSVVDRGSTNEKLFF.

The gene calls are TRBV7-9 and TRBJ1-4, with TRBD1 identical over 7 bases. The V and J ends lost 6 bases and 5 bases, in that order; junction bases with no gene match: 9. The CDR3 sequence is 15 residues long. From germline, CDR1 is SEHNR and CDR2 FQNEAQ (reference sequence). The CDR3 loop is CASRERQGPNEKLFF. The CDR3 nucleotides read TGTGCCAGCAGGGAACGACAGGGACCCAATGAAAAACTGTTTTTT.

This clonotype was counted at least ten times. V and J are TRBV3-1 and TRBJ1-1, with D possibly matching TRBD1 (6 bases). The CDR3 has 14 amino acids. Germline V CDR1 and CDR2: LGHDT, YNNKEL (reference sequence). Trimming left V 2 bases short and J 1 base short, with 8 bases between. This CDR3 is CASSQTGTNTEAFF. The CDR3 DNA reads TGTGCCAGCAGCCAAACAGGGACGAACACTGAAGCTTTCTTT.

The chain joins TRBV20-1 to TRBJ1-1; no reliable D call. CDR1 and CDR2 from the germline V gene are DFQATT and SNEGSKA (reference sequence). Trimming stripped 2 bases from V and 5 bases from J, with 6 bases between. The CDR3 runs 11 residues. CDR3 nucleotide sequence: TGCAGTGCTAGATACGGGACTGAAGCTTTCTTT. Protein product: CSARYGTEAFF.

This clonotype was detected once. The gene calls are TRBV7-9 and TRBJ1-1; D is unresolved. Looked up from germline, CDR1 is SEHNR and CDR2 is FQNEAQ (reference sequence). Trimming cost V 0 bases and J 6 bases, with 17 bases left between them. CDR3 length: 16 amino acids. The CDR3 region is CASSLASSDIRAEAFF. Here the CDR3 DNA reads TGTGCCAGCAGCTTAGCGTCGTCAGATATTAGGGCTGAAGCTTTCTTT.

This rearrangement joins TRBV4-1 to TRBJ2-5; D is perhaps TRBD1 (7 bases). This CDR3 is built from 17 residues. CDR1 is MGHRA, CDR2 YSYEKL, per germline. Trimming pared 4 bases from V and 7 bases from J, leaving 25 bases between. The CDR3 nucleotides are TGCGCCAGCAGCCTATACCCGGGACAGCCCCGGAGGGTGACCCAGTACTTC. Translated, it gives CASSLYPGQPRRVTQYF.

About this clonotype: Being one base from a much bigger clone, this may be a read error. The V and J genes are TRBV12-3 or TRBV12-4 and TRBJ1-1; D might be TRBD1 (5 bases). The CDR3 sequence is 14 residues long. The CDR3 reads CARSLERGGTEAFF. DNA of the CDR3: TGTGCCAGAAGTTTAGAGAGGGGAGGGACTGAAGCTTTCTTT.